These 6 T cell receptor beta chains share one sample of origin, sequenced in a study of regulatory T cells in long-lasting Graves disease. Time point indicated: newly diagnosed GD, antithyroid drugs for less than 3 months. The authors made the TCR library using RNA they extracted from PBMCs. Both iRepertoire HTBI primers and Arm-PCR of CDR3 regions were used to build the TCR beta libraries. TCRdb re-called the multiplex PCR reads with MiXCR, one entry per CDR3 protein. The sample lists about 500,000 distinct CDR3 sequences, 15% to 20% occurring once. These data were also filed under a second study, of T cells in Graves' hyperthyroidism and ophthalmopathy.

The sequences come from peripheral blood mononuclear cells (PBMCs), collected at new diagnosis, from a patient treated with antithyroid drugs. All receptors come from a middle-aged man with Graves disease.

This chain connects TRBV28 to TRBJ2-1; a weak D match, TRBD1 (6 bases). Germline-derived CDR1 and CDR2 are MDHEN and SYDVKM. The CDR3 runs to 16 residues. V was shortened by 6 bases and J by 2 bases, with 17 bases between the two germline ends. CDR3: CASSSAADRPYNEQFF. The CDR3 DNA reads TGTGCCAGCAGCTCCGCGGCGGACAGACCCTACAATGAGCAGTTCTTC.

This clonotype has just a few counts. In nucleotides, the CDR3 is TGTGCCAGCAGTTACTCGGTCAGCAACTATGGCTACACCTTC. Translation: CASSYSVSNYGYTF. The chain combines TRBV6-5 with TRBJ1-2; no firm D call. CDR1 MNHEY and CDR2 SVGAGI come from the germline V gene. The CDR3 extends over 14 amino acids. Trimming took 0 bases from V and 2 from J, leaving 7 bases between them.

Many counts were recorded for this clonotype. CDR3 bases: TGTGCCAGCTCCACCGCCCCCGGCAGGGGGCTTGAATATGGCTACACCTTC. Translation gives CASSTAPGRGLEYGYTF. V and J are TRBV18 and TRBJ1-2, with 8 bases fitting TRBD1. Per the germline V gene, CDR1 is KGHSH and CDR2 is LQKENI. The CDR3 spans 17 residues. V lost 6 bases and J lost 5; bases outside the gene matches: 17.

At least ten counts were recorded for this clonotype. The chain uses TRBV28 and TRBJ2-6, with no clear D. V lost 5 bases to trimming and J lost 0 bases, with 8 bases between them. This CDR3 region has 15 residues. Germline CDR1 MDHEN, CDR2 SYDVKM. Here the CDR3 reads CASSQAGSGANVLTF. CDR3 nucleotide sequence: TGTGCCAGCAGTCAAGCAGGCTCTGGGGCCAACGTCCTGACTTTC.

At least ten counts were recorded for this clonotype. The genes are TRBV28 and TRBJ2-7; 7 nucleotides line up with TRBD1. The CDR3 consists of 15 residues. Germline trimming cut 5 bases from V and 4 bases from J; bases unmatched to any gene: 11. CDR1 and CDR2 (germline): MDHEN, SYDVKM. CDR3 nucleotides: TGTGCCAGCAGTACGGCCGGGACAGTCAAGTACGAGCAGTACTTC. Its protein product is CASSTAGTVKYEQYF.

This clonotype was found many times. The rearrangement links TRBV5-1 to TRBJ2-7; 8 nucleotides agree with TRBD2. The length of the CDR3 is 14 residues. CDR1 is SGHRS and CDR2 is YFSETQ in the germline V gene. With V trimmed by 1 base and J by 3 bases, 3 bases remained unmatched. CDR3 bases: TGCGCCAGCAGCTTGACACTAGCGGTCTACGAGCAGTACTTC. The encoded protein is CASSLTLAVYEQYF.